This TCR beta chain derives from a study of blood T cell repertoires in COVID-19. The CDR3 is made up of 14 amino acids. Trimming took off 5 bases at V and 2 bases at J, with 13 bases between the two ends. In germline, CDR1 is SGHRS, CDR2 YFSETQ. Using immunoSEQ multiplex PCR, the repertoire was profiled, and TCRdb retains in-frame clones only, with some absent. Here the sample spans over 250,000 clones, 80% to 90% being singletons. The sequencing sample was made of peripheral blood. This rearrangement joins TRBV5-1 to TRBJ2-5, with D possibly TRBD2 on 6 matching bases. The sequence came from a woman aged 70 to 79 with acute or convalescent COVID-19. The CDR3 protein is CASSFTGGQETQYF. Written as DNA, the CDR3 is TGCGCCAGCAGTTTTACTGGGGGGCAAGAGACCCAGTACTTC.